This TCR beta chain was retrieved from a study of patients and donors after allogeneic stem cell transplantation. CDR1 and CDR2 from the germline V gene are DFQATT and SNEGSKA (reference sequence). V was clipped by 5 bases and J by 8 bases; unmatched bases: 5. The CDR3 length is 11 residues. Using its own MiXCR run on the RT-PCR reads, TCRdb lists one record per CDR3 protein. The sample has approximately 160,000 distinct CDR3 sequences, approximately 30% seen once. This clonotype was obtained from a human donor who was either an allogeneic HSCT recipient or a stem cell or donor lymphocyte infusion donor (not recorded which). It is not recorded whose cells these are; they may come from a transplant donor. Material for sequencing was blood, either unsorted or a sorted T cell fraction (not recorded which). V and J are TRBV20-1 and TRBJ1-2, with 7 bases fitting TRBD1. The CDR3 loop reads CSAGGGEGYTF. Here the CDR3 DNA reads TGCAGTGCTGGAGGGGGCGAGGGCTACACCTTC.